This T cell receptor beta chain was sequenced during a study of blood T cell repertoires in COVID-19. About the study: From T cells, B-cell-depleted T cells, or PBMCs came the material, which was cDNA or gDNA.

Authors' data handling: Nucleated cell number was recorded as an estimate derived from reference gene primer amplification. Sequenced by immunoSEQ multiplex PCR; TCRdb stores in-frame clones only, minus some. Clonal size and the V and J genes are those of that table, whereas D and trimming came from the DNA. This sample has tens of thousands of clones, with around nine tenths found just once. This clone was counted once. The source material was peripheral blood. The receptor was derived from a human donor with active COVID-19. The donor label of this sample is uncertain.

In DNA, the CDR3 is TGCGCCAGCAGCTTGGGGACAGGGCCTGAAAAACTGTTTTTT. This gives the protein CASSLGTGPEKLFF. This chain links TRBV5-1 with TRBJ1-4; 8 bases align to TRBD1. CDR3 size: 14 residues. V lost 0 bases and J lost 7; bases outside the gene matches: 2. The germline CDR1 and CDR2 sequences are SGHRS and YFSETQ.